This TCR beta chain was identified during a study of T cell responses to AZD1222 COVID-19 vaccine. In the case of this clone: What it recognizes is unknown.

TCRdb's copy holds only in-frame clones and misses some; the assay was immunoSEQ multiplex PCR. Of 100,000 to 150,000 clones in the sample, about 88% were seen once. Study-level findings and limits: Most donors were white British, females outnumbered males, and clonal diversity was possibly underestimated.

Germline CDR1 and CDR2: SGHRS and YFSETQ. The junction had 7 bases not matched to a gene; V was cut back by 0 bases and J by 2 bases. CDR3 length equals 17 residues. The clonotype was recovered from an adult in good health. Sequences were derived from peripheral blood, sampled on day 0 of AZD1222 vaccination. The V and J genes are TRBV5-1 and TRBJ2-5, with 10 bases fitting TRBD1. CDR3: CASSLATWTGGQETQYF. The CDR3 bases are TGCGCCAGCAGCTTGGCCACGTGGACAGGGGGGCAAGAGACCCAGTACTTC.